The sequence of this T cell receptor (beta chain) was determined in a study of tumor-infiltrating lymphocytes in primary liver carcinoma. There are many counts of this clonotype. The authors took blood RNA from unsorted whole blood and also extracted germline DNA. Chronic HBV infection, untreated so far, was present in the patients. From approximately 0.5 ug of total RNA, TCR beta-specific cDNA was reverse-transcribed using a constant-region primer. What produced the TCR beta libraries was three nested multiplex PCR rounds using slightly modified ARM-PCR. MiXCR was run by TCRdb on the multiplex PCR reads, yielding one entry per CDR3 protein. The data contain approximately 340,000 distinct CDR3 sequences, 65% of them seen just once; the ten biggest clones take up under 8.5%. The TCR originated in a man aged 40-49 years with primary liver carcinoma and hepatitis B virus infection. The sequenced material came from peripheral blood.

The CDR3: CASSLGPGQGSYEQYF. In DNA, the CDR3 is TGTGCCAGCAGCTTAGGCCCAGGACAGGGTTCCTACGAGCAGTACTTC. The chain uses TRBV11-1 and TRBJ2-7, with 8 bases lining up with TRBD1. Trimming took 1 base from V and 1 from J; bases not matched to a gene: 6. This CDR3 has 16 amino acids. The germline gives CDR1 SGHAT, CDR2 FQDESV (reference sequence).